This record concerns one T cell receptor (beta chain) sequence. This sample was included in a study of blood T cell repertoires in COVID-19. Methods used by the authors: It was from reference gene primer amplification that nucleated cell counts were estimated. Assay: immunoSEQ multiplex PCR; the TCRdb copy retains only in-frame clones and omits some. The V and J calls and the clone size are those of that table, but D and trimming were determined from the DNA. The table records about 180,000 clones, roughly 85% of them present only once. Trimming took off 4 bases at V and 6 bases at J, with 16 bases between the two ends. Germline CDR1 is SNHLY and CDR2 is FYNNEI. This CDR3 comprises 15 residues.

The chain recombines TRBV2 with TRBJ1-5; D perhaps matches TRBD1 (6 bases). The sequence was obtained from a man between 60 and 70 years old with acute or convalescent COVID-19. The sample consisted of peripheral blood. The CDR3 here is CASSGTGSLSQPQHF. In nucleotides, the CDR3 is TGTGCCAGCAGTGGAACAGGGTCCCTCAGTCAGCCCCAGCATTTT.